Presented here are 3 T cell receptor beta chains from one specimen sequenced in a study of technical replicates of blood from several donors. Clones were sequenced by immunoSEQ multiplex PCR, and TCRdb holds only the in-frame ones, with some missing. The sample holds around 70,000 clones, around 97% seen once. The sample taken for sequencing was T cells isolated from PBMCs. The receptor source for this set is a human donor in good health.

The gene calls are TRBV9 and TRBJ2-3, with D possibly matching TRBD2 (6 bases). V was shortened by 0 bases and J by 0 bases, with 11 bases between the two germline ends. This CDR3 contains 16 residues. The germline V gene has CDR1 SGDLS and CDR2 YYNGEE. CDR3 amino acids: CASSVGAGISTDTQYF. CDR3 in DNA: TGTGCCAGCAGCGTAGGGGCGGGGATTAGCACAGATACGCAGTATTTT.

The chain recombines TRBV6-6 with TRBJ1-1; maybe TRBD1 (5 bases). The CDR3 consists of 16 residues. Germline V lookup: CDR1 MNHNY, CDR2 SVGAGI (reference sequence). V dropped 5 bases and J dropped 1 base, with 17 bases sitting between them. The CDR3 reads CASSARGGWENTEAFF. Here the CDR3 DNA reads TGTGCCAGCAGTGCAAGGGGAGGGTGGGAGAACACTGAAGCTTTCTTT.

The chain joins TRBV2 to TRBJ2-1, with D possibly TRBD2 on 6 matching bases. The CDR3 consists of 14 residues. Germline CDR1 SNHLY, CDR2 FYNNEI. V lost 8 bases and J lost 8, with 19 bases in between. CDR3 nucleotides: TGTGCCAGCCTGGAGGGCAGTGGGGGGTATGAGCAGTTCTTC. Translation gives CASLEGSGGYEQFF.